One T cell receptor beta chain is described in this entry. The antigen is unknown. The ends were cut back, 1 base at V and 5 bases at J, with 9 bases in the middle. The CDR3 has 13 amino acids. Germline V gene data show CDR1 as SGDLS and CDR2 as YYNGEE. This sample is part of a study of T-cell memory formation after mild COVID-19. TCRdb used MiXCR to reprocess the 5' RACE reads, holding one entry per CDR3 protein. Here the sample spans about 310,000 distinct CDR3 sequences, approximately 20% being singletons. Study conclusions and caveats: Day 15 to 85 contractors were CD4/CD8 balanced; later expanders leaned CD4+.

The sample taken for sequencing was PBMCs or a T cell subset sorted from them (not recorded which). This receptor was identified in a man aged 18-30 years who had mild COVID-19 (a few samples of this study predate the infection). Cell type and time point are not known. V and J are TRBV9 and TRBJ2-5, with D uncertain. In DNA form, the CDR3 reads TGTGCCAGCAGCGTATCCTGGGGTGAGACCCAGTACTTC. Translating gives CASSVSWGETQYF. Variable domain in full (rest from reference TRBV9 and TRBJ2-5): DSGVTQTPKHLITATGQRVTLRCSPRSGDLSVYWYQQSLDQGLQFLIQYYNGEERAKGNILERFSAQQFPDLHSELNLSSLELGDSALYFCASSVSWGETQYFGPGTRLLVL.